The 18 T cell receptor beta chains below all came from one sample that was sequenced in a study of T-cell reconstitution after alpha-beta-depleted transplantation in children. Preparation of the TCRbeta library used unique molecular identifiers. TCRdb re-called the PCR reads through MiXCR, storing one row per CDR3 protein. The data show about 500,000 distinct CDR3 sequences, 9.5% to 12% seen once. The sample here was PBMCs, mostly from graft donor cells, taken 180 days after TCRalphabeta/CD19-depleted stem cell transplant. All receptors come from a female patient between 2 and 15 years old who had a stem cell transplant for aplastic anemia, so the T cells may come from the graft donor.

This clonotype occurred a few times. The chain has TRBV30 and TRBJ1-5, with TRBD1 as a possible D gene (5 bases). V lost 3 bases and J 3 bases, leaving 9 bases between the germline ends. CDR3 length: 13 residues. CDR1 GTSNPN and CDR2 SVGIG come from the germline V gene (reference sequence). The DNA of the CDR3 is TGTGCCTGGAGCGAGGGGTACAATCAGCCCCAGCATTTT. This translates into CAWSEGYNQPQHF. The full variable domain, with the rest looked up from reference TRBV30 and TRBJ1-5, is SQTIHQWPATLVQPVGSPLSLECTVEGTSNPNLYWYRQAAGRGLQLLFYSVGIGQISSEVPQNLSASRPQDRQFILSSKKLLLSDSGFYLCAWSEGYNQPQHFGDGTRLSIL.

This clonotype appeared a few times. The V call is TRBV5-5, the J call TRBJ2-2, with 7 bases fitting TRBD2. Germline V gene lookup returns CDR1 SGHKS and CDR2 YYEKEE (reference sequence). After removal of 3 bases from V and 8 bases from J, the junction contained 7 bases not matched to a gene. This CDR3 contains 14 residues. Here the CDR3 reads CASSWTSYSGELFF. The CDR3, as DNA: TGTGCCAGCAGCTGGACTAGTTATTCTGGGGAGCTGTTTTTT.

This clonotype showed up just a few times. The rearrangement uses TRBV6-2 or TRBV6-3 and TRBJ1-5; 10 positions agree with TRBD1. The length of the CDR3 is 15 residues. Losses at the gene ends were 6 bases for V and 3 bases for J; bases not matched to a gene: 5. Germline V gives CDR1 MNHEY, CDR2 SVGEGT. This CDR3 is CASSPGQGNNQPQHF. In DNA, the CDR3 is TGTGCCAGCAGCCCGGGACAGGGGAACAATCAGCCCCAGCATTTT.

This chain connects TRBV9 to TRBJ2-1, with a weak D call TRBD1 (6 bases). The CDR3 length is 16 residues. The V gene's germline CDR1 is SGDLS and CDR2 YYNGEE. Trimming removed 0 bases from V and 5 bases from J, with 15 bases in between. CDR3 sequence (DNA): TGTGCCAGCAGCGTAGCCGGTGGGGGCGTCGACAATGAGCAGTTCTTC. This gives the protein CASSVAGGGVDNEQFF.

This rearrangement joins TRBV18 to TRBJ2-7; a weak D match, TRBD2 (5 bases). With 4 bases removed from V and 0 bases from J, the gap between germline ends came to 10 bases. Germline CDR1 is KGHSH and CDR2 is LQKENI. The CDR3 totals 14 residues. CDR3 in amino acids: CASSLDYNSYEQYV. Here the CDR3 DNA reads TGTGCCAGCTCACTCGACTATAACTCCTACGAGCAGTACGTC.

The chain has TRBV10-2 and TRBJ2-7; TRBD1 might be the D (5 bases). The CDR3 is made up of 14 amino acids. The germline V gene has CDR1 WSHSY and CDR2 SAAADI. Trimming cost V 3 bases and J 3 bases, with 12 bases left between them. CDR3 sequence: CASSEGVTIYEQYV. The CDR3 DNA follows: TGCGCCAGCAGTGAAGGGGTTACTATCTACGAGCAGTACGTC.

In this sample, this clonotype turned up a few times. The chain employs TRBV3-1 and TRBJ2-1; TRBD2 agrees at 9 bases. CDR1 is LGHDT, CDR2 YNNKEL, per germline (reference sequence). This CDR3 comprises 17 residues. With V trimmed by 4 bases and J by 0 bases, 7 bases remained unmatched. The CDR3 sequence is CASSLLTSGTSYNEQFF. Written as DNA, the CDR3 is TGTGCCAGCAGCCTTTTGACTAGCGGAACCTCCTACAATGAGCAGTTCTTC.

The chain links TRBV5-1 to TRBJ2-1; D not resolved. This CDR3 spans 16 amino acids. CDR1 is SGHRS and CDR2 is YFSETQ in the germline V gene. Trimming pared 4 bases from V and 3 bases from J, leaving 17 bases between. CDR3 DNA sequence: TGCGCCAGCAGCATGACAACCGGACGGAGCTACAATGAGCAGTTCTTC. Amino acid sequence: CASSMTTGRSYNEQFF.

This CDR3 is CASSRGTSGRAYNEQFF. CDR3 in DNA: TGTGCCAGCAGTAGGGGGACTAGCGGGAGGGCCTACAATGAGCAGTTCTTC. V usage is TRBV6-5 and J usage is TRBJ2-1, with 16 bases lining up with TRBD2. This CDR3 spans 17 amino acids. Germline V gives CDR1 MNHEY, CDR2 SVGAGI. V gave up 5 bases and J gave up 2 bases; unmatched junction bases: 3.

The sample holds a few counts of this clonotype. The chain links TRBV19 to TRBJ1-1; D is uncertain. The CDR3 totals 9 residues. Germline CDR1 and CDR2: LNHDA and SQIVND (reference sequence). Trimming took 8 bases from V and 8 from J, leaving 6 bases between them. CDR3 loop: CASGREAFF. CDR3 DNA sequence: TGTGCCAGTGGGAGGGAAGCTTTCTTT.

This clonotype was counted between two and nine times. The rearrangement uses TRBV5-1 and TRBJ2-1, with 11 bases identical to TRBD2. Per the germline V gene, CDR1 is SGHRS and CDR2 is YFSETQ. V was clipped by 2 bases and J by 8 bases; unmatched bases: 6. This CDR3 is built from 15 residues. The CDR3 coding sequence is TGCGCCAGCAGCTTAAGGGGACTAGCGGCTGATGAGCAGTTCTTC. Its protein product is CASSLRGLAADEQFF. The full variable domain, rest sourced from reference TRBV5-1 and TRBJ2-1, is KAGVTQTPRYLIKTRGQQVTLSCSPISGHRSVSWYQQTPGQGLQFLFEYFSETQRNKGNFPGRFSGRQFSNSRSEMNVSTLELGDSALYLCASSLRGLAADEQFFGPGTRLTVL.

This clonotype was observed a few times. The V call is TRBV20-1, the J call TRBJ1-2; a weak D match, TRBD1 (5 bases). The CDR3 runs 19 residues. Germline V gives CDR1 DFQATT, CDR2 SNEGSKA (reference sequence). V lost 3 bases and J lost 0, with 26 bases in between. CDR3 in DNA: TGCAGTGCTAGGACCAGACAAGTCCACAGGCCCATTCCTAACTATGGCTACACCTTC. This encodes CSARTRQVHRPIPNYGYTF.

This chain links TRBV12-3 or TRBV12-4 with TRBJ2-1, with D possibly being TRBD2 (6 bases). The CDR3 spans 15 residues. Between the trimmed V and J ends, which lost 6 bases and 4 bases, there was a span of 16 bases. CDR3 loop: CASSPSGVYYNEQFF. CDR3 DNA: TGTGCCAGCAGCCCCTCGGGAGTATATTACAATGAGCAGTTCTTC.

This clonotype appeared a few times. This chain joins TRBV20-1 and TRBJ1-5; 10 bases line up with TRBD1. Germline V gene data show CDR1 as DFQATT and CDR2 as SNEGSKA (reference sequence). Trimming at V came to 2 bases and at J to 0 bases, leaving 7 bases not matched to a gene. This CDR3 has 17 amino acids. CDR3 nucleotides: TGCAGTGCTAGAAAGGGACAGGGGCCGTATAGCAATCAGCCCCAGCATTTT. This encodes CSARKGQGPYSNQPQHF.

This clonotype has at least ten counts. The chain uses TRBV29-1 and TRBJ2-5; 13 nucleotides agree with TRBD2. The CDR3 spans 14 residues. V shed 5 bases, J shed 5 bases, and the junction held 5 bases outside the gene matches. Germline CDR1 and CDR2: SQVTM and ANQGSEA. The chain's CDR3 is CSVSGTSGMETQYF. In DNA, the CDR3 is TGCAGCGTTTCCGGGACTAGCGGGATGGAGACCCAGTACTTC.

This clonotype was detected only a few times. V and J are TRBV7-9 and TRBJ1-1, with D possibly being TRBD1 (6 bases). In germline, CDR1 is SEHNR, CDR2 FQNEAQ (reference sequence). Trimming cost V 8 bases and J 6 bases, with 22 bases left between them. The CDR3 loop spans 15 amino acids. CDR3 sequence (DNA): TGTGCCAGCGACAGCTTTTCAGGGGAATACGCTGAAGCTTTCTTT. Its translation is CASDSFSGEYAEAFF.

This clonotype was detected a few times. One end of the junction varies from germline; a read error may be responsible. The chain links TRBV12-3 or TRBV12-4 to TRBJ2-7; D is perhaps TRBD1 (7 bases). The length of the CDR3 is 15 residues. CDR3 protein: CASSSKTGSRDSIDF. CDR3 bases: TGTGCCAGCAGCTCTAAGACAGGGAGCCGGGACTCCATCGACTTC.

The chain couples TRBV6-1 to TRBJ2-7; the D is unclear. Germline V lookup: CDR1 MNHNS, CDR2 SASEGT. Trimming stripped 3 bases from V and 0 bases from J, with 9 bases between. The length of the CDR3 is 14 residues. Here the CDR3 DNA reads TGTGCCAGCAGTGATGGGCAGCCCTCCTACGAGCAGTACGTC. It yields the protein CASSDGQPSYEQYV.